This T cell receptor beta chain is drawn from a study of cytomegalovirus exposure and HLA in healthy donors. Regarding the study as a whole: One variant, a missense change in DCLRE1C, was linked in a later analysis to TCR beta V- and J-gene trimming. In a later analysis, HLA-associated TCR beta chains were more clonally expanded than equally common others.

The primer mix had 60 Vbeta and 13 Jbeta primers. Original handling: Among the unique TCR beta chains that a later analysis counted, about 85 million in all, around 11 million were shared. TCRdb's copy holds only in-frame clones and misses some; the assay was immunoSEQ multiplex PCR. V, J and clone size reflect that table, while D and trimming were determined from the DNA. The data show about 150,000 clones, 65% to 85% seen once. Points on this clone: Its target is unknown.

Sample: PBMCs. The TCR comes from a young woman in good health and CMV-seronegative.

The DNA of the CDR3 is TGTGCCAGCAGTTTTCGGGTAGGGGGCGCTTTCTTT. Translation: CASSFRVGGAFF. This chain links TRBV28 with TRBJ1-1, with 7 bases identical to TRBD1. The V and J ends lost 3 bases and 11 bases, in that order; junction bases with no gene match: 6. The CDR3 sequence is 12 residues long. The V gene's germline CDR1 is MDHEN and CDR2 SYDVKM. The full variable domain, rest sourced from reference TRBV28 and TRBJ1-1, is DVKVTQSSRYLVKRTGEKVFLECVQDMDHENMFWYRQDPGLGLRLIYFSYDVKMKEKGDIPEGYSVSREKKERFSLILESASTNQTSMYLCASSFRVGGAFFGQGTRLTVV.